The clone carrying this T cell receptor (beta chain) appeared a few times. These data come from a study of cytomegalovirus exposure and HLA in healthy donors. The CDR3 length is 13 residues. V was clipped by 8 bases and J by 4 bases, with 14 bases between them. Germline CDR1 and CDR2: MNHNS and SASEGT. PCR employed 60 Vbeta and 13 Jbeta primers. Clones were read by immunoSEQ multiplex PCR, and TCRdb kept only the in-frame ones, dropping some. The table records more than 100,000 clones, roughly 8.8% of them present only once. The rearrangement joins TRBV6-1 to TRBJ1-1, with D maybe TRBD1 (6 bases). The clonotype was recovered from a woman in her forties in good health and CMV-seropositive. Sequencing was carried out using PBMCs. CDR3 nucleotide sequence: TGTGCCAGCCTCGGGGGGGCCTTCACTGAAGCTTTCTTT. Translating gives CASLGGAFTEAFF.